Listed below are T cell receptor beta chains from one sample, sequenced in a study of T cell responses to AZD1222 COVID-19 vaccine. Clones were read by immunoSEQ multiplex PCR, and TCRdb kept only the in-frame ones, dropping some. This table has about 150,000 clones, 65% to 90% appearing once. Sequences were derived from peripheral blood, sampled 28 days after the second dose of the MenACWY control vaccine. These receptors originate from an adult who received the MenACWY meningococcal vaccine as a control. The conserved cysteine and the conserved F or W are not part of the CDR3 here.

cdr3_aa v_call
ASTTKTNQPQH TRBV12-3/TRBV12-4
ASRLAGEVNEQF TRBV28
ASSLQDGGGTEAF TRBV7-9
ASSPRSDRAANTIY TRBV7-2
ASSIEQGANYGYT TRBV7-6
ASSLRTVTGTRRAGELF TRBV27
ASSAGTGHSYEAF TRBV6-4
ASSESEQGPQH TRBV10-1
ASSLPSGGANEQF TRBV28
ASSWGANYGYT TRBV5-4
ASSLGLTVRTEAF TRBV5-6
ASSEGGYTGELF TRBV9
ASSDPGATNYGYT TRBV9
AISEFGQSSSGANVLT TRBV10-3
ASSLDRDKEQY TRBV7-2
ASSTDLGGELF TRBV19
ASSYSSTRPSTDTQY TRBV6-2/TRBV6-3
ASSYVLAGGFLYEQY TRBV6-2/TRBV6-3
ASSLDPAGKQETQY TRBV5-1
ASSLSEVASTDTQY TRBV13
ASSPPGLALH TRBV28
ASTTSQGPYT TRBV28
SVTPGGQQETQY TRBV29-1
ASSPRTGELNTEAF TRBV18
ATRVGGGEKLF TRBV2
ASSSRRDQPQH TRBV7-2
ASKGPTVTNQPQH TRBV19
ASSLQGAYGYT TRBV7-9
ASSLRGQGLSGANVLT TRBV18
ASSPSGAGNTIY TRBV5-1
ASSPSLAGVNEQF TRBV18
ASREMEVIQETQY TRBV5-4
ASSPTGVGTDTQY TRBV28
ASSYLTGYGSYGYT TRBV6-2/TRBV6-3
ASSLEGRGTSPLH TRBV5-1
ASKRTVNEKLF TRBV3-1/TRBV3-2
ATSDQNRGGVDEQY TRBV24-1
ASSPGGQGLGGYT TRBV28
ASGLWTSTDTQY TRBV12-5
ASSLDGSVYT TRBV7-9
ASSPFSTNEKLF TRBV11-1
SAVGDTEAF TRBV20-1
ASSLDRGNTEAF TRBV7-2
ASKASDTQY TRBV2
ASSGQGIDEQF TRBV18
ASSQVNGGGYT TRBV3-1/TRBV3-2
ASSLGGWGYT TRBV12-3/TRBV12-4
SVDGQSLTEQY TRBV29-1
ASSPLPVGSYGELF TRBV18
ASSLAGGWDEKLF TRBV6-5
ASRRGNGYT TRBV6-5
ASSYGGERKNIQY TRBV6-2/TRBV6-3
ASTTEGGRTEAF TRBV2